The clone carrying this T cell receptor beta chain was found once. What it binds is unknown. The data were taken from a study of siplizumab effects on memory and regulatory T cells. The data were produced by immunoSEQ multiplex PCR, yet TCRdb's version contains in-frame clones alone and is incomplete. The table has 55,000 to 80,000 clones, approximately 79% seen once. There are 17 residues in the CDR3. Germline CDR1 is LGHNA and CDR2 is YSLEER. V lost 1 base, J lost 5 bases, and 5 bases stayed unmatched. Study-wide results and caveats: The alloresponse seemed to draw substantially on naive T cells, which appeared more diverse than memory cells.

The clonotype originates from a human donor in good health. Material for sequencing was memory CD4+ T cells sorted from blood. The chain carries TRBV4-3 and TRBJ2-1, with 13 bases matching TRBD2. The CDR3 DNA sequence: TGCGCCAGCAGCCAAGTCGTGACTAGCGGGGGGAACAATGAGCAGTTCTTC. Amino acid sequence: CASSQVVTSGGNNEQFF.